This TCR beta chain was observed in a study of cytomegalovirus exposure and HLA in healthy donors (dated by TCRdb to about 2017). Looking at the study overall: An earlier analysis of 587 of the donors reported 276 Gb of sequence data and 117 million unique TCR beta sequences obtained from some 200 million T cells. About 280 gigabases of sequencing data and 80 million or so unique TCR sequences were included in an early release covering roughly 600 HLA-typed donors. Of the 350 to 450 genotyped donors, over 80% were placed in the genetic ancestry cluster associated with self-reported Caucasian donors. To study patterns of TCR occurrence, a later analysis re-analyzed previously published TCR beta repertoires from several hundred donors and added high-resolution HLA genotyping. Across under 500 genotyped donors of the cohort, an average of about 240,000 unique TCR beta nucleotide sequences per donor were sequenced, and roughly 17% of those sequences were non-productive. In the later analysis, no new phenotypic data were used to find candidate immune exposures; instead, reliance was placed on TCR beta sequences and their occurrence across donors. High-throughput TCR immunosequencing, statistical association of individual TCRs with disease status, and machine learning were combined to predict cytomegalovirus infection status. Donor age, sex, ethnicity and CMV serostatus were compiled together with the repertoire data. Along with the approximately 650-subject first cohort, a separate validation cohort of over 90 different subjects was used. Because of strong linkage in the cohort, 5 or 6 DR-DQ haplotypes were treated as single units for association and clustering. All discovery cohort repertoires had been generated using a single sequencing platform. The number of donors typed differed by locus, with 629-630 for A, B, C, DRB1 and DQB1, 522 for DQA1, 600 to 610 for DPA1, and approximately 470 for DPB1. In a later genetic analysis, genome-wide SNP genotypes for about three fifths of the 666 donors were used, and that subset was treated as a discovery cohort. HLA typing included class I and class II loci at four-digit resolution. An earlier analysis of fewer than 700 of the donors applied high-throughput TCR beta sequencing to assess whether each TCR beta V gene segment acted as functional or pseudogenic. The study aimed to test whether cataloging public T cell receptors could reveal signatures of past pathogen exposure. The study profiled the T cell repertoires of more than 500 subjects by immunosequencing and related them to cytomegalovirus serostatus.

Here is what the overall study found, with its caveats: Most CMV-associated TCR beta chains appeared to be HLA-restricted in a later analysis, and the HLA associations seemed to be driven largely by CMV exposure. An association between a missense DCLRE1C variant and V-gene and J-gene trimming of TCR beta chains was found in a later genetic analysis and replicated in an independent cohort. Because HLA typing was unavailable for some donors at each locus, only the typed subset was used in association tests. A further reported finding was that TCR beta sequences accurately predicted the HLA-A and HLA-B alleles for most subjects in the first cohort. Immune exposure information for the cohort was limited to CMV serostatus. Seventeen rarely observed V segments, including chromosome 9 orphons, were excluded from the earlier analysis of several hundred of the donors because counts were too low. A cluster of highly shared sequence variants was judged likely to be a technical artifact of the sequencing pipeline. Broadly in line with IMGT annotations, most TCR beta V segments showed up in productive rearrangements about 90% or about 30% of the time in an earlier analysis of several hundred of the donors. A later analysis reported that several top co-occurrence clusters appeared linked to parvovirus B19, influenza, CMV and Epstein-Barr virus. The 87-base-pair reads could not distinguish some IMGT-functional V segments, including TRBV6-2 and TRBV6-3, so those segments were excluded. The authors suggested that the approach could potentially be extended to other disease states and immunological phenotypes. Across donors, most TCR sequences were observed very rarely, whereas some public TCRs were present in many individuals. Assigning TCR associations to individual alleles was difficult when HLA alleles, especially DR and DQ, strongly co-occurred. According to a later genetic analysis, donors in an Asian-associated ancestry cluster had fewer N-insertions in productive TCRs than the roughly 700-donor mean. Presence/absence analyses assumed roughly uniform sequencing depth across donors, an assumption that may not hold. In vitro tests confirmed that a few of the cytomegalovirus-associated TCR beta chains recognize cytomegalovirus antigens. The study gave a list of about 160 TCR beta chains associated with cytomegalovirus. A later analysis found that TCR association rates varied across HLA loci, with DRB1 alleles showing the most associated TCRs and HLA-C alleles the fewest. Correlated functional status among segregating V segments might reflect linkage disequilibrium, but an unknown experimental factor could not be ruled out. Cytomegalovirus status was reported to be diagnosed by the classifier with high specificity and sensitivity in both the original and validation cohorts. Specific HLA alleles were associated with 15,000 to 20,000 TCR beta sequences at a false discovery rate of 0.05 in a later analysis. Only TCR beta chains were sequenced in this cohort, and the absence of alpha or paired-chain data limited detectable features. A later analysis found that HLA-associated TCR beta chains were more clonally expanded and had lower generation probabilities than equally common non-associated chains.

A remark on this clone: Its recognized antigen is unknown. No base quality information exists; no much larger clone differs at one position.

The cohort comprised fewer than 700 healthy bone marrow donors. At the time of sampling, all cohort members were nominally healthy, though unrecorded immune exposures were likely present. The donor tested CMV seronegative, placing the donor among the approximately 400 seronegative members of the cohort. Every donor gave a peripheral blood sample, and the peripheral blood mononuclear cells from that sample were used for TCR beta sequencing. The Qiagen DNeasy Blood Extraction Kit was used to extract genomic DNA from the blood cell samples. Libraries came from the immunoSEQ multiplex PCR assay. The multiplex PCR relied on a mix of 60 forward primers for TCR Vbeta segments and 13 reverse primers for TCR Jbeta segments. The CDR3 region of rearranged TCR beta genes was amplified from genomic DNA by a multiplex PCR assay. The Illumina HiSeq System was used to sequence the amplified TCR beta libraries as 87-base-pair reads. The paper's processing steps were these. Across the 600 to 700 repertoires, a later analysis counted 78 million or so unique TCR beta chains, approximately 12 million of which were shared by at least two donors. A nearest-neighbor algorithm error-corrected the raw reads and collapsed the reads into unique sequences, merging closely related sequences to remove PCR and sequencing errors. V, D and J gene segments were assigned by aligning CDR3 sequences to IMGT reference sequences. For a sequence to be retained, a match of at least six nucleotides was required to both a V gene segment and a J gene segment. A rearrangement counted as productive if the CDR3 had no stop codons and remained in frame with V and J, and every other rearrangement counted as non-productive. Following IMGT convention, CDR3 was defined as the stretch from the second conserved V-encoded cysteine to the conserved J-encoded phenylalanine. In an earlier analysis of around 540 of the donors, sequences lacking an unambiguous match to a single V gene segment were excluded. An earlier analysis of fewer than 750 of the donors classified V segments as functional when productive rearrangements were above 56.7% and as segregating when the standard deviation between donors was above 5%. A statistical classification framework was built for diagnosing cytomegalovirus status from the catalog of TCR beta chain sequences. V and J gene assignment, in a later analysis, came from comparing TCR nucleotide sequences with IMGT/GENE-DB human TR gene sequences. Using the TCRdist pipeline, a later analysis assigned CDR3 sequences along with most-parsimonious VDJ recombination scenarios. A later analysis defined each TCR beta chain by its CDR3 amino acid sequence plus V-gene family, and excluded reads lacking a unique V-gene family. In a later analysis, fewer than 600 highly shared, low-generation-probability nucleotide sequences were removed to address suspected cross-contamination and a sequencing artifact. A later analysis calculated a clonal expansion index for each public chain from normalized within-repertoire ranks of inferred template counts. A later analysis computed generation probabilities with a VDJ recombination model fitted to out-of-frame rearrangements, and checked the results against IGoR. A later analysis scored TCR-TCR, TCR-HLA and TCR-CMV co-occurrence with hypergeometric tests, applying a repertoire-size bias correction to TCR pairs. In a later analysis, false discovery rates were estimated by permuting HLA or CMV assignments 20 times. In a later analysis, co-occurring TCRs were grouped using DBSCAN, and TCRdist sequence similarity was added for clustering within HLA-allele-positive subsets. For co-occurrence clustering, repertoires with fewer than 30,000 or more than 120,000 public chains were excluded, along with a handful of repertoires with anomalous nucleotide sharing. TCRdb took this table from immuneACCESS and kept in-frame rearrangements with V and J called. Such tables lack part of the clones; where checked against another copy, unresolved V genes explain under half of the gap, and the rest is unexplained. V, J and clone size reflect that table, while D and trimming were determined from the DNA. This sample gives 95,000 to 150,000 clones in total; roughly 80% of them show up just once. The top ten clones comprise around 4.2% of the sample.

According to the germline V gene, CDR1 reads SGHAT and CDR2 reads FQNNGV. From cysteine to phenylalanine, the CDR3 is 16 amino acids long. The retained sequence is limited to the CDR3, 48 bases, with the frame set at the first base. V trim: 0 bases; J trim: 9 bases; unmatched bases: 8. Sequencing was done on a sample of PBMCs. The clonotype was recovered from a woman aged 40 to 50 in good health and CMV-seronegative. The sequence joins TRBV11-2 to TRBJ1-6, and TRBD1 matches 7 of the central bases. The DNA sequence reads TGTGCCAGCAGCTTAGATATCGGCAGGGGGAGTTCACCCCTCCACTTT. Its protein is CASSLDIGRGSSPLHF.